The clone carrying this T cell receptor (beta chain) turned up a few times. One end of the junction varies from germline; a read error may be responsible. Measured with immunoSEQ multiplex PCR; TCRdb has only the in-frame clones, and not every one. The data contain over 30,000 clones, around 83% of them singletons. The sample comes from a study of a mutant IDH1 vaccine in newly diagnosed glioma. Study background: Of the patients given treatment, roughly 60% were male and about 38% were female, and a mean age of approximately 40 years was recorded. Patients arrived already treated with radiotherapy, temozolomide, or both, most having had both.

CDR1 SNHLY and CDR2 FYNNEI come from the germline V gene. CDR3 length equals 9 residues. Sample time point: baseline, week 1 (first vaccination visit). Treatment here: pre-vaccination baseline after standard-of-care therapy. New WHO grade 3 or 4 astrocytomas that were IDH1-mutant and ATRX-lost had been found in donors. The sequencing used peripheral blood mononuclear cells (PBMCs), collected from a glioma patient treated with radiotherapy, temozolomide or both. The source of this sequence is a man aged 50 to 60 with glioma. Some clones in this sample may be carry-over from other donors' samples. The chain links TRBV2 to TRBJ2-4; TRBD2 is a possible D gene (5 bases). The CDR3 coding sequence is TGTGCCAGCACCCCCCTAGCTCGCTTC. It translates to CASTPLARF.